This T cell receptor beta chain was identified in a study of beta chain features in type 1 diabetes. Whole-study findings and limits: In all four CD4+ subsets, TCRB CDR3 length was significantly, moderately reduced in type 1 diabetes.

This CDR3 comprises 13 residues. The ends were cut back, 2 bases at V and 2 bases at J, with 7 bases in the middle. Germline V gene lookup returns CDR1 SGHRS and CDR2 YFSETQ. Isolated RNA was reverse transcribed in full, so expressed TCRB transcripts were sequenced. The data were produced by immunoSEQ multiplex PCR, yet TCRdb's version contains in-frame clones alone and is incomplete. The sample contains about 270,000 clones, approximately 15% of which appear only once. Details on this clone: The antigen remains unidentified. The sample has other DNA sequences that encode this CDR3 too.

This chain connects TRBV5-1 to TRBJ1-2; D might be TRBD1 (6 bases). The clonotype was recovered from a man aged 25-40 years with type 1 diabetes. Input material: naive CD4+ T cells from blood. CDR3 in DNA: TGCGCCAGCAGCTTCGGACAGAACTATGGCTACACCTTC. Its translation is CASSFGQNYGYTF.